These 16 T cell receptor beta chains came from one sample sequenced in a study of blood T cell repertoires in COVID-19. The repertoire was sequenced with immunoSEQ multiplex PCR; TCRdb's copy has only in-frame clones and lacks some. Of fewer than 500,000 clones in the sample, 75% to 90% were seen once. Sequenced input: PBMCs or T cells enriched from blood (not recorded which). Receptors were obtained from a man aged 25-40 years who had recovered from COVID-19.

This chain connects TRBV2 to TRBJ2-1; TRBD2 matches at 12 bases. Germline V lookup: CDR1 SNHLY, CDR2 FYNNEI. V dropped 8 bases and J dropped 15; count of bases not matched to a gene: 14. This CDR3 spans 14 amino acids. The CDR3 sequence is CASCLGLAGKVPFF. CDR3 DNA: TGTGCCAGCTGCTTAGGACTAGCGGGAAAGGTTCCGTTCTTC. Combining the CDR3 with reference TRBV2 and TRBJ2-1 gives the whole variable domain EPEVTQTPSHQVTQMGQEVILRCVPISNHLYFYWYRQILGQKVEFLVSFYNNEISEKSEIFDDQFSVERPDGSNFTLKIRSTKLEDSAMYFCASCLGLAGKVPFFGPGTRLTVL.

CDR3 region: CASSYLGTSGSTDTQYF. In DNA, the CDR3 is TGTGCCAGCAGTTACCTCGGGACTAGCGGGAGCACAGATACGCAGTATTTT. The V call is TRBV6-2 or TRBV6-3, the J call TRBJ2-3; the match to TRBD2 covers 12 bases. The CDR3 covers 17 residues. Trimming cost V 2 bases and J 0 bases; bases outside gene matches: 3. Looked up from germline, CDR1 is MNHEY and CDR2 is SVGEGT.

The chain is built from TRBV20-1 and TRBJ1-2; D is unclear. The CDR3 covers 10 residues. Germline V gene sequence: CDR1 DFQATT, CDR2 SNEGSKA (reference sequence). V was shortened by 8 bases and J by 6 bases, with 10 bases between the two germline ends. CDR3 bases: TGCAGTATCGGTGAGGATGGCTACACCTTC. Translated: CSIGEDGYTF.

This chain joins TRBV4-2 and TRBJ1-1; 7 bases line up with TRBD1. CDR3 length: 14 residues. Per germline, CDR1 LGHNA and CDR2 YNFKEQ. After removal of 4 bases from V and 1 base from J, the junction contained 3 bases not matched to a gene. DNA for the CDR3: TGTGCCAGCAGCCCCGACAGGGAGAACACTGAAGCTTTCTTT. Its protein is CASSPDRENTEAFF.

The J gene is TRBJ1-3, the V gene TRBV20-1; unclear D gene. This CDR3 is built from 13 residues. The V end lost 3 bases, the J end lost 2 bases, and 8 bases lay between the germline ends. CDR1 is DFQATT, CDR2 SNEGSKA, per germline (reference sequence). The DNA of the CDR3 is TGCAGTGCTAGTGAGGGCCCTGGAAACACCATATATTTT. Its protein is CSASEGPGNTIYF.

The rearrangement links TRBV28 to TRBJ1-2, with a possible D match to TRBD1 (6 bases). Looked up from germline, CDR1 is MDHEN and CDR2 is SYDVKM. The V end was cut by 7 bases, the J end by 4 bases, with 13 bases between. CDR3 length: 13 amino acids. The CDR3, as DNA: TGTGCCAGCACTAAGGGGGTAGGCTATGGCTACACCTTC. Translation: CASTKGVGYGYTF.

The chain carries TRBV7-2 and TRBJ2-1; 11 bases map to TRBD2. This CDR3 has 14 residues. V lost 5 bases and J lost 13; bases outside the gene matches: 10. The V gene's germline CDR1 is SGHTA and CDR2 FQGNSA. CDR3 in amino acids: CASSPASGGQVQFF. The CDR3 coding sequence is TGTGCCAGCAGCCCCGCTAGCGGGGGGCAGGTACAGTTCTTC.

V and J are TRBV7-2 and TRBJ2-7; TRBD1 matches at 7 bases. The CDR3 sequence is 17 residues long. The germline gives CDR1 SGHTA, CDR2 FQGNSA. V lost 5 bases and J lost 3; bases outside the gene matches: 16. The chain's CDR3 is CASSPHSDRKTFYEQYF. The CDR3 coding sequence is TGTGCCAGCAGCCCCCACTCGGACAGGAAAACGTTCTACGAGCAGTACTTC.

The chain joins TRBV7-2 to TRBJ1-2; 7 bases match TRBD1. From germline, CDR1 is SGHTA and CDR2 FQGNSA. The CDR3 has 15 amino acids. V shed 4 bases, J shed 8 bases, and the junction held 13 bases outside the gene matches. The CDR3: CASSSQRTGGAGYTF. DNA of the CDR3: TGTGCCAGCAGCTCGCAGCGGACAGGTGGGGCCGGCTACACCTTC.

The chain has TRBV19 and TRBJ2-7; 10 bases match TRBD1. Germline CDR1 and CDR2: LNHDA and SQIVND (reference sequence). The CDR3 runs 16 residues. The J segment lost 5 bases and the V segment lost 2 bases, leaving 9 bases of the junction unmatched. CDR3 amino acids: CASSINWGQGTDEQYF. As DNA, the CDR3 is TGTGCCAGTAGTATAAATTGGGGACAGGGGACCGACGAGCAGTACTTC.

The genes are TRBV5-1 and TRBJ1-2, with 8 nucleotides matching TRBD1. This CDR3 has 16 amino acids. V lost 4 bases to trimming and J lost 6 bases; unmatched junction nucleotides: 14. The germline CDR1 and CDR2 sequences are SGHRS and YFSETQ. The chain's CDR3 is CASSRNLGQGRDGYTF. CDR3 in DNA: TGCGCCAGCAGCCGGAACCTCGGACAGGGAAGGGATGGCTACACCTTC.

This chain links TRBV10-3 with TRBJ1-1, with 12 positions matching TRBD1. J lost 3 bases, V lost 6 bases, and 2 bases had no gene match. The CDR3 length is 14 residues. From germline, CDR1 is ENHRY and CDR2 SYGVKD. The DNA of the CDR3 is TGTGCCATCAGGGGGACAGGGGGCGACACTGAAGCTTTCTTT. This sequence encodes CAIRGTGGDTEAFF.

The chain employs TRBV7-9 and TRBJ1-3; the D is unclear. The germline V gene has CDR1 SEHNR and CDR2 FQNEAQ (reference sequence). Trimming stripped 4 bases from V and 0 bases from J, with 10 bases between. The CDR3 is 15 amino acids. CDR3 nucleotide sequence: TGTGCCAGCAGCTCACAGCACCACTCTGGAAACACCATATATTTT. Its protein product is CASSSQHHSGNTIYF.

The chain is built from TRBV19 and TRBJ2-3; 11 bases are a match to TRBD2. The germline V gene encodes CDR1 LNHDA and CDR2 SQIVND (reference sequence). This CDR3 contains 16 residues. V dropped 5 bases and J dropped 3; count of bases not matched to a gene: 7. CDR3 bases: TGTGCCAGTAGTTCCACGTCTAGCGGGAGGACAGATACGCAGTATTTT. This sequence encodes CASSSTSSGRTDTQYF.

The chain combines TRBV29-1 with TRBJ1-1; 9 nucleotides agree with TRBD1. V was clipped by 6 bases and J by 5 bases; unmatched bases: 7. Germline-derived CDR1 and CDR2 are SQVTM and ANQGSEA. The CDR3 consists of 13 residues. For the CDR3, the DNA is TGCAGCGTGGTCAGACAGGGGGAGACTGAAGCTTTCTTT. It yields the protein CSVVRQGETEAFF.

The V call is TRBV18, the J call TRBJ2-1; 9 bases fit TRBD2. With 3 bases clipped from V and 0 bases from J, the junction kept 6 bases outside the gene matches. The CDR3 totals 17 residues. Germline CDR1 is KGHSH and CDR2 is LQKENI. The chain's CDR3 is CASSPPGLASSYNEQFF. The CDR3 bases are TGTGCCAGCTCACCCCCGGGACTAGCATCCTCCTACAATGAGCAGTTCTTC. Full variable domain (outside the CDR3, taken from reference TRBV18 and TRBJ2-1): NAGVMQNPRHLVRRRGQEARLRCSPMKGHSHVYWYRQLPEEGLKFMVYLQKENIIDESGMPKERFSAEFPKEGPSILRIQQVVRGDSAAYFCASSPPGLASSYNEQFFGPGTRLTVL.